The 9 T cell receptor beta chains listed next were all sequenced from one sample in a study of blood T cell repertoires in COVID-19. Generated by immunoSEQ multiplex PCR, the TCRdb table keeps only in-frame clones and is missing some. Of 270,000 or so clones in the sample, about 87% were seen once. The sequencing sample was made of PBMCs or T cells enriched from blood (not recorded which). The receptors were gathered from a woman aged 40-49 years with acute COVID-19.

V usage is TRBV30 and J usage is TRBJ1-5; TRBD1 aligns across 7 bases. The CDR3 extends over 14 amino acids. Germline loops: CDR1 GTSNPN, CDR2 SVGIG (reference sequence). V gave up 2 bases and J gave up 6 bases; unmatched junction bases: 7. CDR3 in DNA: TGTGCCTGGAGTAGGGACAGTCATCGTCAGCCCCAGCATTTT. Protein product: CAWSRDSHRQPQHF.

This clone was counted a single time. The chain combines TRBV4-1 with TRBJ1-1, with a possible D match to TRBD1 (6 bases). Trimming took off 2 bases at V and 2 bases at J, with 18 bases between the two ends. Germline V gene lookup returns CDR1 MGHRA and CDR2 YSYEKL. This CDR3 is built from 17 residues. CDR3 nucleotide sequence: TGCGCCAGCAGCCAAAAACAGGGTCGGGAAATAAACACTGAAGCTTTCTTT. Residues: CASSQKQGREINTEAFF.

This chain connects TRBV11-3 to TRBJ2-7, with D tentatively TRBD1 (6 bases). V was shortened by 1 base and J by 7 bases, with 11 bases between the two germline ends. The CDR3 runs 13 residues. Per the germline V gene, CDR1 is SGHNT and CDR2 is YENEEA. The CDR3 loop reads CASSLGTAGEQYF. The CDR3 nucleotides read TGTGCCAGCAGCTTAGGGACAGCCGGGGAGCAGTACTTC.

This clone occurred a few times. The V call is TRBV7-2, the J call TRBJ1-4; weak D call: TRBD1 (6 bases). Per the germline V gene, CDR1 is SGHTA and CDR2 is FQGNSA. V was shortened by 5 bases and J by 7 bases, with 14 bases between the two germline ends. The CDR3 consists of 14 residues. The CDR3 region has the DNA TGTGCCAGCAGCCTGACAGGCGAGTCTGAAAAACTGTTTTTT. Its translation: CASSLTGESEKLFF. Drawing the rest from reference TRBV7-2 and TRBJ1-4, the complete variable domain is GAGVSQSPSNKVTEKGKDVELRCDPISGHTALYWYRQSLGQGLEFLIYFQGNSAPDKSGLPSDRFSAERTGGSVSTLTIQRTQQEDSAVYLCASSLTGESEKLFFGSGTQLSVL.

The J gene is TRBJ2-3, the V gene TRBV6-4, with D tentatively TRBD1 (5 bases). Germline loops: CDR1 MRHNA, CDR2 SNTAGT. This CDR3 is 14 amino acids long. Between the trimmed V and J ends, which lost 5 bases and 5 bases, there was a span of 14 bases. This CDR3 is CASSSQVWEDTQYF. The CDR3 coding sequence is TGTGCCAGCAGTTCACAGGTGTGGGAAGATACGCAGTATTTT.

The gene calls are TRBV10-3 and TRBJ2-2; weak D call: TRBD2 (6 bases). The CDR3 is 15 residues long. Germline CDR1 ENHRY, CDR2 SYGVKD. V was trimmed by 6 bases and J by 7 bases, leaving 18 bases between them. DNA of the CDR3: TGTGCCATCAGAACCGCCGGGACTGCTAGCGGGGAGCTGTTTTTT. Its translation: CAIRTAGTASGELFF.

This chain joins TRBV27 and TRBJ2-3; possibly TRBD2 for D (5 bases). The germline V gene encodes CDR1 MNHEY and CDR2 SMNVEV (reference sequence). V shed 3 bases and J shed 4 bases, with 8 bases lying between them. CDR3 length equals 13 residues. CDR3 DNA: TGTGCCAGCAGTTTTGGCGGGTCAGATACGCAGTATTTT. This codes for CASSFGGSDTQYF.

The genes are TRBV2 and TRBJ1-2; D remains unclear. Germline V CDR1 and CDR2: SNHLY, FYNNEI. The CDR3 spans 12 residues. Trimming took 8 bases from V and 0 from J, leaving 7 bases between them. CDR3 region: CASASANYGYTF. CDR3 in DNA: TGTGCCAGCGCGAGTGCTAACTATGGCTACACCTTC.

The chain combines TRBV11-3 with TRBJ1-3; a possible D gene is TRBD1 (6 bases). V dropped 2 bases and J dropped 4 bases, with 15 bases sitting between them. CDR1 is SGHNT and CDR2 is YENEEA in the germline V gene. CDR3 size: 16 residues. DNA of the CDR3: TGTGCCAGCAGCTTACGGGCAGGGACAAGGGGAAACACCATATATTTT. It is translated as CASSLRAGTRGNTIYF.